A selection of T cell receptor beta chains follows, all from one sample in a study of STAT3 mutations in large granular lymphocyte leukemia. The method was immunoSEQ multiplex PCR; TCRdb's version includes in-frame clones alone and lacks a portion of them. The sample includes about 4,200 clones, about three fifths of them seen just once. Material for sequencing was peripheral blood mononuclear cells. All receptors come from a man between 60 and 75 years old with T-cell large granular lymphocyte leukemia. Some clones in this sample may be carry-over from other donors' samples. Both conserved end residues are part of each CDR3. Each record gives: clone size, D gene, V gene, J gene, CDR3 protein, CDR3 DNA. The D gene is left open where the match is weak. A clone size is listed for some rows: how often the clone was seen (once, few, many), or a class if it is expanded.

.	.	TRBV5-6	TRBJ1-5	CASSPSGTQNQPQHF	TGTGCCAGCAGCCCCTCCGGGACACAAAATCAGCCCCAGCATTTT
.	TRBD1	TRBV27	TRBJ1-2	CASSFVQGAGYTF	TGTGCCAGCAGTTTCGTACAGGGGGCTGGCTACACCTTC
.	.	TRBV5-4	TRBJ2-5	CASSSDRGKTQYF	TGTGCCAGCAGTTCGGACCGGGGGAAGACCCAGTACTTC
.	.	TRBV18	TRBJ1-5	CASSPPGVGQPQHF	TGTGCCAGCTCACCACCGGGGGTCGGCCAGCCCCAGCATTTT
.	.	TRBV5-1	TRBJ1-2	CASSLGADDYGYTF	TGCGCCAGCAGCTTGGGGGCGGATGACTATGGCTACACCTTC
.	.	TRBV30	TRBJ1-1	CAWSPTLNTEAFF	TGTGCCTGGAGTCCGACATTGAACACTGAAGCTTTCTTT
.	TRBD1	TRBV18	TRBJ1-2	CASSLDRVGVGYTF	TGTGCCAGCTCACTTGACAGGGTTGGAGTCGGCTACACCTTC
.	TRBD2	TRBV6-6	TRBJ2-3	CASSYSRAGTTDTQYF	TGTGCCAGCAGTTACTCACGAGCGGGGACCACAGATACGCAGTATTTT
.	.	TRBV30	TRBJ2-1	CAWALHEQFF	TGTGCCTGGGCTTTGCATGAGCAGTTCTTC
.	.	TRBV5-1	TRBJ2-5	CASSAGWETQYF	TGCGCCAGCAGCGCGGGGTGGGAGACCCAGTACTTC
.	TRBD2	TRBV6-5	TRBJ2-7	CASTVTSGGAYEQYF	TGTGCCAGCACAGTTACTAGCGGGGGGGCCTACGAGCAGTACTTC
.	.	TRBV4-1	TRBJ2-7	CASSQEGSQPSREQYF	TGCGCCAGCAGCCAAGAGGGTAGTCAGCCCTCCCGCGAGCAGTACTTC
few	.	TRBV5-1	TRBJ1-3	CASSPGHRNTIYF	TGCGCCAGCAGCCCCGGACACCGGAACACCATATATTTT
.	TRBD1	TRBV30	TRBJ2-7	CAWSRGQGSEQYF	TGTGCCTGGAGTAGGGGACAGGGGTCCGAGCAGTACTTC
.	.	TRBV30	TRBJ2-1	CAWSGTDNEQFF	TGTGCCTGGAGTGGGACAGACAATGAGCAGTTCTTC
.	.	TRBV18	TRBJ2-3	CASSLGPTQYF	TGTGCCAGCTCACTCGGACCAACGCAGTATTTT
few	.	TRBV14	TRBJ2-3	CASSQDRGLDTQYF	TGTGCCAGCAGCCAAGATAGGGGTCTAGATACGCAGTATTTT
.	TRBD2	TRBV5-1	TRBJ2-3	CASSWDPGTSGRQDF	TGCGCCAGCAGCTGGGATCCCGGGACTAGCGGCCGGCAGGATTTT
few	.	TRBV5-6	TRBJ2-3	CASSPGRGNTDTQYF	TGTGCCAGCAGCCCCGGGAGAGGGAACACAGATACGCAGTATTTT
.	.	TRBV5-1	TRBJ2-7	CASSLSMHEGIGGVF	TGCGCCAGCAGTTTGAGTATGCATGAGGGTATAGGAGGAGTCTTC
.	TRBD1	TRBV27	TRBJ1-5	CASSLGQGSNQPQHF	TGTGCCAGCAGCTTGGGACAGGGGAGCAATCAGCCCCAGCATTTT
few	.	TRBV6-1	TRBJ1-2	CASSEWGYTF	TGTGCCAGCAGTGAATGGGGCTACACCTTC
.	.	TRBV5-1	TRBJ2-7	CASSLEGIGSKF	TGCGCCAGCAGCTTGGAAGGGATCGGGAGCAAATTC
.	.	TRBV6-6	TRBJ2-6	CASSYNSGANVLTF	TGTGCCAGCAGTTACAACTCTGGGGCCAACGTCCTGACTTTC
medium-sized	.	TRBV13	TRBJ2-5	CASSSNSGVEETQYF	TGTGCCAGCAGCTCAAACTCCGGGGTTGAAGAGACCCAGTACTTC
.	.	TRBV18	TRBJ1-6	CASSPRSEGNSPLHF	TGTGCCAGCTCGCCACGGAGCGAGGGGAATTCACCCCTCCACTTT
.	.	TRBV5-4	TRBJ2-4	CASSFDGSRAKNIQYF	TGTGCCAGCAGCTTTGACGGGAGCCGTGCCAAAAACATTCAGTACTTC
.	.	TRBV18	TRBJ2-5	CASSPDSRPHQETQYF	TGTGCCAGCTCACCGGACTCTCGCCCCCACCAAGAGACCCAGTACTTC
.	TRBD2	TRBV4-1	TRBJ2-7	CASSQDRGGPYEQYF	TGCGCCAGCAGCCAAGATCGGGGGGGCCCCTACGAGCAGTACTTC
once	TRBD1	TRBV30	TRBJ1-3	CAWNRGRGNTIYF	TGTGCCTGGAACAGGGGTCGTGGAAACACCATATATTTT
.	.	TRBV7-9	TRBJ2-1	CASSAPGAGNEQFF	TGTGCCAGCAGCGCCCCGGGAGCCGGCAATGAGCAGTTCTTC
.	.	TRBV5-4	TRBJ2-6	CASSPDGSGANVLTF	TGTGCCAGCAGCCCTGACGGCTCTGGGGCCAACGTCCTGACTTTC
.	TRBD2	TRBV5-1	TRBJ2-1	CASSWGLAGRSEQFF	TGCGCCAGCAGCTGGGGACTAGCGGGGAGAAGTGAGCAGTTCTTC